The TCR beta chain described here comes from a study of metastatic and nonmetastatic thyroid tumors. Study at large: Samples came from malignant and benign thyroid patients, and repertoires were compared across blood and tumor or nodule tissue.

Patients had received no treatment of any kind before thyroid surgery. This clone was counted many times. From germline, CDR1 is DFQATT and CDR2 SNEGSKA (reference sequence). J lost 5 bases, V lost 5 bases, and 5 bases had no gene match. The CDR3 extends over 12 amino acids. Using MiXCR, TCRdb reanalyzed the PCR reads. The sample has roughly 23,000 clones, under 25% seen once. The TCR was taken from a male donor with papillary thyroid cancer or a benign thyroid nodule (not recorded which). Some clones in this sample may be carry-over from other donors' samples. This sequence joins TRBV20-1 and TRBJ2-5; 7 bases map to TRBD1. Source material: blood. The CDR3 sequence is CSAPDRSETQYF. For the CDR3, the DNA is TGCAGTGCTCCGGACAGGTCGGAGACCCAGTACTTC.